Listed below are T cell receptor beta chains from one sample, sequenced in a study of T cells in Graves' hyperthyroidism and ophthalmopathy. Using its own MiXCR run on the multiplex PCR reads, TCRdb lists one record per CDR3 protein. The sample shows about 590,000 distinct CDR3 sequences, 15% to 19% of them seen only once. Sequencing used blood. The receptors come from a woman younger than 45 with Graves' hyperthyroidism. Both conserved end residues are part of each CDR3.

v_gene: TRBV7-3
j_gene: TRBJ1-1
CDR3aa: CASSLLGGPGTEAFF

v_gene: TRBV20-1
j_gene: TRBJ2-5
CDR3aa: CSADRPSAETQYF

v_gene: TRBV5-1
j_gene: TRBJ2-1
CDR3aa: CASSIGQISYNEQFF

v_gene: TRBV20-1
j_gene: TRBJ2-1
CDR3aa: CSARGLGVEQFF

v_gene: TRBV6-1
j_gene: TRBJ1-5
CDR3aa: CATSGVLSNQPQHF

v_gene: TRBV18
j_gene: TRBJ2-1
CDR3aa: CASLRETGGLDNEQFF

v_gene: TRBV7-3
j_gene: TRBJ2-5
CDR3aa: CASSFGAGEGTQYF

v_gene: TRBV12-3/TRBV12-4
j_gene: TRBJ2-3
CDR3aa: CASSQGGSDTQYF

v_gene: TRBV20-1
j_gene: TRBJ2-1
CDR3aa: CSARTLAGGDEQFF

v_gene: TRBV28
j_gene: TRBJ1-2
CDR3aa: CASSLSGTPNGYTF

v_gene: TRBV19
j_gene: TRBJ2-4
CDR3aa: CASSIDGSQGRNIQYF

v_gene: TRBV5-5
j_gene: TRBJ2-1
CDR3aa: CASSSTFEQYNEQFF

v_gene: TRBV7-9
j_gene: TRBJ2-1
CDR3aa: CASSFGLAQHGSYNEQFF

v_gene: TRBV28
j_gene: TRBJ2-1
CDR3aa: CASSFPARDYSYNEQFF

v_gene: TRBV13
j_gene: TRBJ2-5
CDR3aa: CASRKRGRQETQYF

v_gene: TRBV3-1
j_gene: TRBJ2-1
CDR3aa: CASSQDYRTGTYNEQFF

v_gene: TRBV28
j_gene: TRBJ2-5
CDR3aa: CASIRPGEETQYF

v_gene: TRBV4-1
j_gene: TRBJ1-5
CDR3aa: CASSQVTDQPQHF

v_gene: TRBV6-1
j_gene: TRBJ1-3
CDR3aa: CASKGTGGRNTIYF

v_gene: TRBV7-2
j_gene: TRBJ2-7
CDR3aa: CASSLGGSTSYEQYF

v_gene: TRBV6-1
j_gene: TRBJ2-7
CDR3aa: CASRHSGQGQYEQYF

v_gene: TRBV19
j_gene: TRBJ1-5
CDR3aa: CASSDARGQPQHF

v_gene: TRBV12-5
j_gene: TRBJ2-1
CDR3aa: CASGDYNEQFF

v_gene: TRBV7-8
j_gene: TRBJ2-5
CDR3aa: CASSEFASGQETQYF

v_gene: TRBV10-3
j_gene: TRBJ1-2
CDR3aa: CAISDRGTQTAGYTF

v_gene: TRBV6-2/TRBV6-3
j_gene: TRBJ1-2
CDR3aa: CASNDRGNQEGYTF

v_gene: TRBV7-2
j_gene: TRBJ2-3
CDR3aa: CASLRPGGAGTQYF

v_gene: TRBV28
j_gene: TRBJ2-1
CDR3aa: CASRGVSAGGNFFDEQFF

v_gene: TRBV24-1
j_gene: TRBJ2-1
CDR3aa: CATSDTGTGGLYNEQFF

v_gene: TRBV20-1
j_gene: TRBJ2-7
CDR3aa: CSARIGSGSDEQYF

v_gene: TRBV7-2
j_gene: TRBJ2-1
CDR3aa: CASSLDRDRVRQFF

v_gene: TRBV6-2/TRBV6-3
j_gene: TRBJ2-1
CDR3aa: CASSYSILQGADEQFF

v_gene: TRBV7-9
j_gene: TRBJ1-1
CDR3aa: CASSLANGEAFF

v_gene: TRBV6-2/TRBV6-3
j_gene: TRBJ2-7
CDR3aa: CASTRNSGGGRNEQYF

v_gene: TRBV5-8
j_gene: TRBJ1-1
CDR3aa: CASSLDRAVETEAFF

v_gene: TRBV6-5
j_gene: TRBJ2-4
CDR3aa: CASSYLGDRAKNIQYF

v_gene: TRBV7-2
j_gene: TRBJ1-1
CDR3aa: CASSPRTGGAVAEAFF

v_gene: TRBV6-2/TRBV6-3
j_gene: TRBJ1-2
CDR3aa: CASGDGGNYGYTF

v_gene: TRBV2
j_gene: TRBJ1-2
CDR3aa: CASSADGGAPHYGYTF

v_gene: TRBV6-5
j_gene: TRBJ2-1
CDR3aa: CASSYSIAGGPPPHEQFF

v_gene: TRBV27
j_gene: TRBJ2-7
CDR3aa: CASSQGQQTYEQYF

v_gene: TRBV28
j_gene: TRBJ2-3
CDR3aa: CASSTGGGLADTQYF

v_gene: TRBV6-2/TRBV6-3
j_gene: TRBJ2-2
CDR3aa: CASSYSRSARVPGELFF

v_gene: TRBV4-2
j_gene: TRBJ2-7
CDR3aa: CASSRRAVSGSEQYF

v_gene: TRBV30
j_gene: TRBJ1-5
CDR3aa: CAWSHDRQPQHF

v_gene: TRBV4-1
j_gene: TRBJ2-1
CDR3aa: CASSPGVTISAEQFF

v_gene: TRBV6-1
j_gene: TRBJ2-3
CDR3aa: CASRRDRGDRRDTQYF

v_gene: TRBV27
j_gene: TRBJ2-1
CDR3aa: CASSLTDHAYNEQFF

v_gene: TRBV2
j_gene: TRBJ1-1
CDR3aa: CASLLGNTEAFF

v_gene: TRBV7-9
j_gene: TRBJ2-1
CDR3aa: CASSPRTSQSTGRSYNEQFF

v_gene: TRBV7-3
j_gene: TRBJ2-3
CDR3aa: CASSLTRDSTDTQYF

v_gene: TRBV20-1
j_gene: TRBJ2-5
CDR3aa: CSASRLLAATEETQYF

v_gene: TRBV30
j_gene: TRBJ2-3
CDR3aa: CAWKARSDTQYF

v_gene: TRBV6-2/TRBV6-3
j_gene: TRBJ2-7
CDR3aa: CASSYGSSVLDEQYF

v_gene: TRBV6-1
j_gene: TRBJ1-1
CDR3aa: CASSLTNMNTEAFF

v_gene: TRBV15
j_gene: TRBJ2-3
CDR3aa: CATSREGSIGTDTQYF

v_gene: TRBV12-3/TRBV12-4
j_gene: TRBJ2-7
CDR3aa: CASSTIGRADEQYF